This TCR beta chain came from a study of cytomegalovirus exposure and HLA in healthy donors. Findings and limits, study-wide: The investigators catalogued 150 or so TCR beta chains as cytomegalovirus-associated. Highly shared variants forming one cluster were likely a sequencing artifact. Reports showed the classifier diagnosing cytomegalovirus status with high specificity and sensitivity. Confirmation in vitro established that a few CMV-associated chains were specific for CMV antigens.

The PCR made use of 60 Vbeta and 13 Jbeta primers. The data were produced by immunoSEQ multiplex PCR, yet TCRdb's version contains in-frame clones alone and is incomplete. The sample includes 100,000 to 150,000 clones, approximately 74% of them seen just once. Turning to this clone: Its specificity is unknown.

Per germline, CDR1 MDHEN and CDR2 SYDVKM. Trimming at V came to 3 bases and at J to 1 base, leaving 2 bases not matched to a gene. The CDR3 covers 14 residues. The chain links TRBV28 to TRBJ2-7, with 8 bases lining up with TRBD1. This clonotype was obtained from a male donor in good health and CMV-seronegative. The specimen was PBMCs. In nucleotides, the CDR3 is TGTGCCAGCAGTTTTTGGACAGGGTCCTACGAGCAGTACTTC. It translates to CASSFWTGSYEQYF.